The T cell receptor beta chain described here comes from a study of blood T cell repertoires in COVID-19. Study information: Italy, Spain and the United States were the sources of the convalescent and acute COVID-19 samples.

The CDR3 has 13 residues. V lost 5 bases to trimming and J lost 12 bases, with 17 bases between them. CDR1 LGHDT and CDR2 YNNKEL come from the germline V gene (reference sequence). Profiled with immunoSEQ multiplex PCR; TCRdb holds only in-frame clones, not every one. This sample has under 20,000 clones; around nine tenths occur once, and the top ten carry over 8.5%. Sequenced: peripheral blood. The origin of this receptor is a human donor in a cohort sampled during active COVID-19. The chain is built from TRBV3-1 (or the pseudogene TRBV3-2) and TRBJ2-4; perhaps TRBD1 as D (5 bases). DNA for the CDR3: TGTGCCAGCAGCTCAACCCGCCTGGACACTCAGTACTTC. As protein: CASSSTRLDTQYF.